This entry lists 25 T cell receptor beta chains sequenced from one sample in a study of blood T cell repertoires in COVID-19. The table came from immunoSEQ multiplex PCR; TCRdb's copy has only in-frame clones and leaves some out. The sample includes 150,000 to 250,000 clones, about nine tenths of them seen just once. Sequences were obtained from PBMCs or T cells enriched from blood (not recorded which). The receptors originated from a woman aged 25 to 39 who had recovered from COVID-19.

This chain connects TRBV19 to TRBJ1-5, with a tentative D call TRBD1 (5 bases). The CDR3 sequence is 14 residues long. V lost 6 bases and J lost 4, with 13 bases in between. Per the germline V gene, CDR1 is LNHDA and CDR2 is SQIVND (reference sequence). The CDR3 protein is CASSSKGVNQPQHF. The CDR3 bases are TGTGCCAGTAGCTCGAAAGGGGTTAATCAGCCCCAGCATTTT.

The J gene is TRBJ1-1, the V gene TRBV7-3; 8 nucleotides agree with TRBD1. The CDR3 is made up of 19 amino acids. With 1 base clipped from V and 0 bases from J, the junction kept 13 bases outside the gene matches. Germline CDR1 is SGHTA and CDR2 is FQGTGA. The CDR3 DNA reads as TGTGCCAGCAGCTTAAAAGGAATCCGGGACAGGCAAATGAACACTGAAGCTTTCTTT. It yields the protein CASSLKGIRDRQMNTEAFF.

The rearrangement uses TRBV9 and TRBJ2-1, with TRBD2 as a possible D gene (6 bases). Germline assignment: CDR1 SGDLS and CDR2 YYNGEE. This CDR3 contains 15 residues. V dropped 0 bases and J dropped 4 bases, with 11 bases sitting between them. CDR3 bases: TGTGCCAGCAGCGTAGACGGAGGGGTTTACAATGAGCAGTTCTTC. Protein: CASSVDGGVYNEQFF.

The gene calls are TRBV19 and TRBJ2-2, with 12 bases fitting TRBD2. Germline V gene data show CDR1 as LNHDA and CDR2 as SQIVND (reference sequence). The V gene end was trimmed by 6 bases and the J gene end by 4 bases; junction bases not matched to a gene: 3. The CDR3 loop spans 15 amino acids. The CDR3 loop reads CASRTSGGPTGELFF. CDR3 in DNA: TGTGCCAGTAGGACTAGCGGGGGTCCCACCGGGGAGCTGTTTTTT.

The rearrangement links TRBV7-9 to TRBJ1-2, with 7 bases aligning to TRBD1. This CDR3 has 14 amino acids. Germline V CDR1 and CDR2: SEHNR, FQNEAQ (reference sequence). V lost 5 bases, J lost 2 bases, and 5 bases stayed unmatched. The CDR3 nucleotides are TGTGCCAGCAGCACAGACAGGGCCAACTATGGCTACACCTTC. This translates into CASSTDRANYGYTF.

This CDR3 reads CASVRVDEGSTIYF. The DNA for the CDR3 is TGTGCCAGCGTGAGAGTCGATGAGGGCTCCACCATATATTTT. The rearrangement uses TRBV2 and TRBJ1-3, with D hard to call. The CDR3 runs to 14 residues. With 8 bases removed from V and 9 bases from J, the gap between germline ends came to 20 bases. The germline V gene has CDR1 SNHLY and CDR2 FYNNEI. Full variable domain (remainder filled in from reference TRBV2 and TRBJ1-3): EPEVTQTPSHQVTQMGQEVILRCVPISNHLYFYWYRQILGQKVEFLVSFYNNEISEKSEIFDDQFSVERPDGSNFTLKIRSTKLEDSAMYFCASVRVDEGSTIYFGEGSWLTVV.

This sequence joins TRBV7-9 and TRBJ2-5; 14 bases align to TRBD2. The V gene end was trimmed by 5 bases and the J gene end by 4 bases; junction bases not matched to a gene: 3. The CDR3 sequence is 15 residues long. The germline gives CDR1 SEHNR, CDR2 FQNEAQ (reference sequence). The CDR3 loop is CASSSGLAGGETQYF. The CDR3, as DNA: TGTGCCAGCAGCAGCGGACTAGCGGGAGGAGAGACCCAGTACTTC.

This clone showed up just a few times. The chain is built from TRBV11-2 and TRBJ2-7; 8 bases agree with TRBD1. CDR3 length equals 14 residues. J lost 2 bases, V lost 5 bases, and 5 bases had no gene match. Germline loops: CDR1 SGHAT, CDR2 FQNNGV. The CDR3 nucleotides are TGTGCCAGCAGCCCTCGGACAGGGACCTACGAGCAGTACTTC. Residues: CASSPRTGTYEQYF.

V usage is TRBV9 and J usage is TRBJ2-1, with TRBD1 identical over 10 bases. CDR3 length: 16 residues. From germline, CDR1 is SGDLS and CDR2 YYNGEE. V trimming: 4 bases; J trimming: 12 bases; junction bases outside the gene matches: 16. DNA of the CDR3: TGTGCCAGCAGCCCCCCCCTTGGACAGGGGGACCTCTGGCAGTTCTTC. As protein: CASSPPLGQGDLWQFF.

The V and J genes are TRBV5-1 and TRBJ2-1; 8 bases map to TRBD2. This CDR3 spans 14 amino acids. Germline CDR1 reads SGHRS; CDR2 reads YFSETQ. J gave up 7 bases and V 6 bases, and 9 bases lay outside the gene matches. Here the CDR3 reads CASTHRGGGNEQFF. For the CDR3, the DNA is TGCGCCAGCACCCACCGGGGGGGAGGAAATGAGCAGTTCTTC.

The J gene is TRBJ1-2, the V gene TRBV9; D ambiguous. The length of the CDR3 is 13 residues. From germline, CDR1 is SGDLS and CDR2 YYNGEE. V was pared by 2 bases and J by 1 base, with 6 bases between. CDR3 sequence (DNA): TGTGCCAGCAGCGTGAGGGATAACTATGGCTACACCTTC. Translating it yields CASSVRDNYGYTF.

This chain links TRBV23-1 with TRBJ1-6, with D possibly matching TRBD1 (6 bases). TRBV23-1 is assigned to the ORF class and has an uncertain function. The CDR3 length is 16 residues. Trimming took 0 bases from V and 5 from J, leaving 11 bases between them. The CDR3 protein is CASSQSNTGNNSPLHF. Here the CDR3 DNA reads TGCGCCAGCAGTCAATCAAACACAGGGAATAATTCACCCCTCCACTTT.

The chain uses TRBV5-6 and TRBJ1-2; the D gene is possibly TRBD1 (5 bases). CDR1 and CDR2 from the germline V gene are SGHDT and YYEEEE. There are 14 residues in the CDR3. V lost 0 bases and J 5 bases, leaving 11 bases between the germline ends. As DNA, the CDR3 is TGTGCCAGCAGCTTGGACAGGCCCTATTATGGCTACACCTTC. This codes for CASSLDRPYYGYTF.

This clone was seen a handful of times. The chain combines TRBV7-2 with TRBJ2-1; tentative D call: TRBD2 (6 bases). Deletions cut 1 base from V and 7 bases from J, with 17 bases between. The CDR3 has 16 amino acids. CDR1 is SGHTA and CDR2 is FQGNSA in the germline V gene. CDR3 sequence: CASSLGSGPRENEQFF. In DNA, the CDR3 is TGTGCCAGCAGCTTAGGTTCTGGACCTCGGGAGAATGAGCAGTTCTTC.

V gene TRBV4-3 combines with J gene TRBJ2-3; 7 bases match TRBD2. Trimming at V came to 8 bases and at J to 1 base, leaving 6 bases not matched to a gene. The CDR3 has 14 residues. CDR1 and CDR2 (germline): LGHNA, YSLEER. CDR3 nucleotide sequence: TGCGCCAGCTCCCGGGACTACCGCACAGATACGCAGTATTTT. Its protein is CASSRDYRTDTQYF.

The genes are TRBV6-1 and TRBJ1-2, with D hard to call. The V and J ends lost 2 bases and 2 bases respectively, with 9 bases between them. The CDR3 sequence is 14 residues long. In germline, CDR1 is MNHNS, CDR2 SASEGT. The CDR3 spells CASSELSRNYGYTF. The DNA for the CDR3 is TGTGCCAGCAGTGAATTGTCCAGAAACTATGGCTACACCTTC.

The chain recombines TRBV2 with TRBJ2-5; D may be TRBD2 (5 bases). This CDR3 is 13 amino acids long. Looked up from germline, CDR1 is SNHLY and CDR2 is FYNNEI. V dropped 5 bases and J dropped 1 base, with 8 bases sitting between them. The CDR3 spells CASSSGLQETQYF. CDR3 sequence (DNA): TGTGCCAGCAGTTCCGGACTCCAAGAGACCCAGTACTTC.

A single count supports this clone. The chain uses TRBV6-5 and TRBJ2-5, with a weak D call TRBD2 (5 bases). Germline V gene sequence: CDR1 MNHEY, CDR2 SVGAGI. The CDR3 has 15 amino acids. V was clipped by 6 bases and J by 4 bases, with 18 bases between them. CDR3 protein: CASRGAAGEGETQYF. The CDR3 bases are TGTGCCAGCAGGGGCGCAGCCGGAGAGGGAGAGACCCAGTACTTC.

This clone was found once. J is TRBJ1-2 and V is TRBV6-5; 7 nucleotides match TRBD1. This CDR3 has 13 amino acids. Germline V gene sequence: CDR1 MNHEY, CDR2 SVGAGI. The ends lost 6 bases at V and 4 bases at J; junction bases unmatched: 5. CDR3 in DNA: TGTGCCAGCAGGCCGACAGGGATCTATGGCTACACCTTC. Translating it yields CASRPTGIYGYTF.

This clone was seen more than once but under ten times. This chain links TRBV24-1 with TRBJ1-5; no clear D gene. The CDR3 has 13 residues. The V end lost 5 bases, the J end lost 4 bases, and 8 bases lay between the germline ends. Germline V gives CDR1 KGHDR, CDR2 SFDVKD. DNA for the CDR3: TGTGCCACCAGTGCACAGACGAATCAGCCCCAGCATTTT. This translates into CATSAQTNQPQHF.

J is TRBJ1-2 and V is TRBV18; D remains unclear. Trimming took 3 bases from V and 5 from J, leaving 16 bases between them. Germline CDR1 and CDR2: KGHSH and LQKENI. The CDR3 runs to 15 residues. CDR3 nucleotide sequence: TGTGCCAGCTCACCTCCAGTGGCTGAGGCGTATGGCTACACCTTC. This codes for CASSPPVAEAYGYTF.

This clone was detected only once. V is TRBV6-4 and J is TRBJ2-3; maybe TRBD1 (5 bases). In germline, CDR1 is MRHNA, CDR2 SNTAGT. This CDR3 comprises 13 residues. Trimming left V 6 bases short and J 0 bases short, with 7 bases between. CDR3 DNA: TGTGCCAGCAGCGGACATAGCACAGATACGCAGTATTTT. Encoded protein: CASSGHSTDTQYF.

V is TRBV11-3 and J is TRBJ2-3; 7 positions agree with TRBD2. The CDR3 has 16 amino acids. CDR1 and CDR2 (germline): SGHNT, YENEEA. V shed 0 bases and J 0 bases; nucleotides not matched to a gene: 3. This CDR3 reads CASSLDSGSSTDTQYF. CDR3 bases: TGTGCCAGCAGCTTAGATAGCGGGTCTAGCACAGATACGCAGTATTTT.

There are a few counts of this clone. V usage is TRBV5-1 and J usage is TRBJ2-1, with a tentative D call TRBD1 (6 bases). The CDR3 runs 15 residues. Trimming cost V 2 bases and J 0 bases, with 9 bases left between them. Germline lookup yields CDR1 SGHRS and CDR2 YFSETQ. CDR3 protein: CASSLTTGSYNEQFF. Written as DNA, the CDR3 is TGCGCCAGCAGCTTAACGACAGGCTCCTACAATGAGCAGTTCTTC. The full variable domain, its missing parts supplied by reference TRBV5-1 and TRBJ2-1, is KAGVTQTPRYLIKTRGQQVTLSCSPISGHRSVSWYQQTPGQGLQFLFEYFSETQRNKGNFPGRFSGRQFSNSRSEMNVSTLELGDSALYLCASSLTTGSYNEQFFGPGTRLTVL.

The CDR3 is CASSDPGLANYGYTF. CDR3 DNA sequence: TGTGCCAGCAGTGATCCAGGGCTGGCTAACTATGGCTACACCTTC. V is TRBV25-1 and J is TRBJ1-2; possibly TRBD1 for D (5 bases). Germline values: CDR1 MGHDK, CDR2 SYGVNS. The CDR3 contains 15 residues. The V and J ends lost 3 bases and 0 bases respectively, with 11 bases between them.